These 12 T cell receptor beta chains were sequenced from one sample in a study of regulatory T cells in long-lasting Graves disease. Documented time point: persistent/refractory GD, antithyroid drugs over 5 years with positive TRAb. Scientists built the TCR library using RNA that was extracted from PBMCs. The authors built TCR beta libraries using iRepertoire HTBI primers and Arm-PCR of CDR3 regions. Via MiXCR, TCRdb re-called the multiplex PCR reads, giving one row per CDR3 protein. In the table there are roughly 500,000 distinct CDR3 sequences, 20% of which are singletons. This sample comprised peripheral blood mononuclear cells (PBMCs), obtained when the disease was refractory, from a patient treated with antithyroid drugs. Receptor source: a female donor with Graves disease.

This rearrangement joins TRBV9 to TRBJ2-3; D gene uncertain. V shed 0 bases and J shed 0 bases, with 5 bases lying between them. Per the germline V gene, CDR1 is SGDLS and CDR2 is YYNGEE. The CDR3 length is 14 residues. The CDR3 bases are TGTGCCAGCAGCGTAGCCGGGAGCACAGATACGCAGTATTTT. This translates into CASSVAGSTDTQYF.

In its sample, this clonotype was seen many times. Mismatch with germline at one junction end may stem from a read error. V usage is TRBV6-1 and J usage is TRBJ2-2; D gene unclear. Germline lookup yields CDR1 MNHNS and CDR2 SASEGT. This CDR3 region has 13 residues. The CDR3 is CASREDWTGELFF. As DNA, the CDR3 is TGTGCCAGCAGGGAAGACTGGACCGGGGAGCTGTTTTTT.

V usage is TRBV6-1 and J usage is TRBJ1-6; D not resolved. V was shortened by 5 bases and J by 6 bases, with 17 bases between the two germline ends. Germline V gives CDR1 MNHNS, CDR2 SASEGT. CDR3 length: 16 residues. The CDR3 region has the DNA TGTGCCAGCAGTCGGCGGTGGCTGCGGGGTAATTCACCCCTCCACTTT. It encodes CASSRRWLRGNSPLHF.

This clonotype was counted at least ten times. CDR3 protein: CSVAGLAALTEYF. As DNA, the CDR3 is TGCAGTGTCGCCGGACTAGCGGCCTTGACGGAGTACTTC. The J gene is TRBJ2-7, the V gene TRBV20-1, with 10 bases matching TRBD2. V gave up 7 bases and J gave up 11 bases; unmatched junction bases: 14. CDR3 length: 13 amino acids. CDR1 DFQATT and CDR2 SNEGSKA come from the germline V gene (reference sequence).

The V gene is TRBV20-1, the J gene TRBJ2-5; D perhaps matches TRBD1 (5 bases). CDR3 length equals 15 residues. The V gene lost 0 bases and the J gene lost 2 bases, with 13 bases spanning the gap. The V gene's germline CDR1 is DFQATT and CDR2 SNEGSKA (reference sequence). CDR3 protein: CSARDLMTVQETQYF. Here the CDR3 DNA reads TGCAGTGCTAGAGATCTCATGACAGTTCAAGAGACCCAGTACTTC.

This clonotype was seen more than once but under ten times. The rearrangement joins TRBV6-1 to TRBJ1-1; 8 nucleotides agree with TRBD1. The CDR3 sequence is 12 residues long. V shed 7 bases and J 6 bases; nucleotides not matched to a gene: 4. CDR1 and CDR2 from the germline V gene are MNHNS and SASEGT. The CDR3 loop is CASTRQGSEAFF. The CDR3 coding sequence is TGTGCCAGCACACGACAGGGGTCTGAAGCTTTCTTT.

This clonotype was observed many times. The chain employs TRBV11-2 and TRBJ2-5; TRBD1 is a possible D gene (6 bases). The V gene lost 1 base and the J gene lost 6 bases, with 15 bases spanning the gap. The CDR3 runs 15 residues. Germline V gives CDR1 SGHAT, CDR2 FQNNGV. CDR3 bases: TGTGCCAGCAGCTTAGGTGGGGGTCAGGGGCAGACCCAGTACTTC. It yields the protein CASSLGGGQGQTQYF.

This clonotype was seen many times. The chain employs TRBV7-3 and TRBJ2-5, with 8 positions matching TRBD1. Germline lookup yields CDR1 SGHTA and CDR2 FQGTGA. The CDR3 loop spans 16 amino acids. With 0 bases clipped from V and 3 bases from J, the junction kept 6 bases outside the gene matches. The CDR3 region has the DNA TGTGCCAGCAGCTTAACGGGGTCGGGACAGGAAGAGACCCAGTACTTC. Amino acid sequence: CASSLTGSGQEETQYF.

This clonotype was seen many times. The V call is TRBV6-2 or TRBV6-3, the J call TRBJ1-1, with D unresolved. Between the trimmed V and J ends, which lost 5 bases and 7 bases, there was a span of 11 bases. CDR1 and CDR2 (germline): MNHEY, SVGEGT. CDR3 length: 12 residues. CDR3 amino acids: CASSELSGEAFF. In DNA form, the CDR3 reads TGTGCCAGCAGTGAACTGTCAGGTGAAGCTTTCTTT.

This clonotype was detected ten times or more. The chain is built from TRBV3-1 and TRBJ2-5; 7 nucleotides align to TRBD2. The CDR3 covers 15 residues. The germline V gene encodes CDR1 LGHDT and CDR2 YNNKEL (reference sequence). With 4 bases clipped from V and 3 bases from J, the junction kept 8 bases outside the gene matches. The CDR3 nucleotides are TGTGCCAGCAGCCCCCTGGGGGACTACGAAGAGACCCAGTACTTC. Its translation: CASSPLGDYEETQYF.

The sample holds many counts of this clonotype. J is TRBJ2-5 and V is TRBV11-2, with D tentatively TRBD2 (6 bases). The V and J ends lost 5 bases and 5 bases respectively, with 18 bases between them. The length of the CDR3 is 15 residues. Germline V gene lookup returns CDR1 SGHAT and CDR2 FQNNGV. The CDR3 loop reads CASSTNGGPWETQYF. In DNA form, the CDR3 reads TGTGCCAGCAGCACCAACGGGGGTCCATGGGAGACCCAGTACTTC. Variable domain in full (rest from reference TRBV11-2 and TRBJ2-5): EAGVAQSPRYKIIEKRQSVAFWCNPISGHATLYWYQQILGQGPKLLIQFQNNGVVDDSQLPKDRFSAERLKGVDSTLKIQPAKLEDSAVYLCASSTNGGPWETQYFGPGTRLLVL.

Points on this clonotype: Germline is not matched at one junction end, which may reflect a read error. The chain links TRBV5-8 to TRBJ2-5; D is unclear. Germline CDR1 SGHTS, CDR2 YDEGEE. CDR3 length: 12 amino acids. CDR3 in DNA: TGCGCCAGCAGCGTGCCTGGGGAGACCCAGTACTTC. It is translated as CASSVPGETQYF.